This TCR beta chain was recorded in a study of blood T cells in healthy people across ages (dated by TCRdb to 2014 to 2015). In terms of the full investigation: In model experiments, roughly one uniquely barcoded TCR beta cDNA molecule per two T cells was captured by template switching. Using deep sequencing normalized with unique cDNA molecular identifiers, the study measured how TCR beta repertoire diversity changes with age. Donors were grouped into four age groups: young (average about 15 years), middle-aged (39), aged (62) and long-lived (about 82). To avoid experimental bias, donors of different ages were distributed randomly across sequencing lanes. Using the same blood draw, the study looked at two additional independent replicas of 1 million unique cDNA reads for two donors, one aged 18 to 30 and the other aged 80 or older. The study at large found these results: Compared with the aged group, the long-lived group had more naive CD4+ T cells, fewer expanded clones and increased TCR diversity, a pattern suggesting age selection. Because the CMV infection status of the donors was unknown, age-related changes in expanded clonotypes may potentially have been confounded. Bulk unsorted PBMC profiling prevented conclusive comparison of naive and antigen-experienced compartments. As age increased, observed TCR beta diversity per million T cells dropped in a roughly linear way, and a significant reduction was already evident by age 40. Estimates of total diversity based on one million sequenced T cells were considered lower bounds and underestimates. A strong correlation was found between observed TCR beta diversity and the percentage of naive T cells measured by flow cytometry.

The method behind the library was 5' RACE. The sequencer listed for this sample is Illumina HiSeq 2500. A second PCR of roughly 6 to 11 cycles was run with a J-beta primer mix and a sample-barcoded 5' primer. Each TCR beta cDNA molecule received a unique molecular identifier from a template-switch 5' adaptor carrying 12 random nucleotides. At least 2.5 million CDR3-containing paired-end reads were obtained from each sample. All of the RNA was converted into first-strand cDNA using the Mint cDNA synthesis kit, with a TRBC-specific oligonucleotide serving as the primer. Following uracil-DNA glycosylase treatment, all cDNA underwent a first 18-cycle PCR with the universal primers M1SS and BC2_uni_R. From the authors' description of their analysis: Normalization of each sample was performed by random selection of 1 million high-quality reads, each carrying a distinct molecular identifier. Reads sharing molecular identifiers were discarded rather than binned into consensus sequences. MiTCR, set to a Q25 quality threshold and the strictest error-elimination algorithm, was used for CDR3 identification, clonotype clustering and error correction. Lower-bound total TCR beta diversity was estimated with a nonparametric unseen species model using Euler transformation. TCRdb passed the public sequencing reads through fastp at Q25 and MiXCR, retaining productive beta sequences. Each entry merges the rows of one CDR3 protein and shows their most common DNA and genes. V and J calls and clone size were set by TCRdb, not the authors. The sample table shows more than 1,400,000 distinct CDR3 sequences, and roughly 45% are seen once. Under 8% of the sample is taken by the ten largest.

Systemically healthy Caucasian individuals from Russia, approximately 39 in total and aged 6 to 90 years, were included as donors. About 9.6 milliliters of peripheral blood were collected from each donor into EDTA-treated Vacutainer tubes. PBMCs were isolated by Ficoll-Paque density-gradient centrifugation, with at least 6 million obtained per sample. Trizol reagent was used to extract total RNA from the PBMCs, yielding at least 6 micrograms per sample. Naive CD45RAhigh/CD27high T cell percentages were measured by flow cytometry on a PBMC aliquot from every donor. As regards this clonotype: Which antigen it targets is not known. Qualities for individual bases were not recorded, and no much larger clone is one base off.

CDR1 and CDR2, per the germline V gene, are MDHEN and SYDVKM. Deletion took 5 bases off V and 11 bases off J, with a span of 12 bases between the germline ends. The CDR3 contains 11 residues, cysteine and phenylalanine counted. Only CDR3 DNA is held: 33 bases, read in frame from base 1. The sample taken for sequencing was blood. The sequence links TRBV28 to TRBJ2-5, with no confidently assigned D gene. The TCR sequence derives from a woman aged 18-29 years in good health. The DNA sequence reads TGTGCCAGCAGTCCCTCCCTGGGGCAGTACTTC. It specifies CASSPSLGQYF.